A single TCR beta chain is shown here with its context. Its matching antigen is unknown. This specimen comes from a study of T cell responses to AZD1222 COVID-19 vaccine. The germline CDR1 and CDR2 sequences are MNHEY and SVGEGT. The CDR3 sequence is 12 residues long. Trimming took off 6 bases at V and 4 bases at J, with 7 bases between the two ends. TCRdb's copy holds only in-frame clones and misses some; the assay was immunoSEQ multiplex PCR. The repertoire includes 110,000 to 150,000 clones, more than 70% of them detected once, and 3.1% sits in the top ten. Study-wide findings and caveats: Donors were chiefly white British, with a greater number of females, and clonal diversity was perhaps underestimated.

Sequences were derived from peripheral blood, sampled 28 days after the second AZD1222 dose. The receptor comes from an adult who received the AZD1222 COVID-19 vaccine. The chain recombines TRBV6-2 or TRBV6-3 with TRBJ1-5; D is ambiguous. CDR3 nucleotide sequence: TGTGCCAGCAGCTTGTTTAATCAGCCCCAGCATTTT. It translates to CASSLFNQPQHF.